These 14 T cell receptor beta chains originate from one sample sequenced in a study of response to subunit inactivated influenza vaccine. Via MiXCR, TCRdb re-called the RT-PCR reads, giving one row per CDR3 protein. Here the sample spans roughly 700,000 distinct CDR3 sequences, about 14% being singletons. Here the sequenced sample was PBMCs from blood, taken 14 days before vaccination. The receptors come from a man aged 50 or older who received an inactivated influenza vaccine.

Only a few counts were recorded for this clonotype. The chain uses TRBV2 and TRBJ2-7; TRBD2 agrees at 7 bases. Per the germline V gene, CDR1 is SNHLY and CDR2 is FYNNEI. This CDR3 has 12 residues. The V and J ends lost 8 bases and 7 bases, in that order; junction bases with no gene match: 8. The CDR3 spells CASLRGVGEQYF. DNA for the CDR3: TGTGCCAGCCTTCGGGGGGTCGGGGAGCAGTACTTC.

The J gene is TRBJ2-1, the V gene TRBV5-1; the match to TRBD2 covers 15 bases. V lost 4 bases, J lost 6 bases, and 2 bases stayed unmatched. CDR1 SGHRS and CDR2 YFSETQ come from the germline V gene. This CDR3 comprises 15 residues. The CDR3 coding sequence is TGCGCCAGCAGCGCGGGACTAGCGGGGGGCAATGAGCAGTTCTTC. The encoded protein is CASSAGLAGGNEQFF.

The chain carries TRBV10-2 and TRBJ2-3, with D uncertain. V lost 2 bases and J 7 bases, leaving 16 bases between the germline ends. From germline, CDR1 is WSHSY and CDR2 SAAADI. The CDR3 length is 15 residues. CDR3 nucleotide sequence: TGCGCCAGCAGTGAGGCTGAGAAGGGCTACAATACGCAGTATTTT. Encoded protein: CASSEAEKGYNTQYF.

This clonotype was counted a few times. The gene calls are TRBV5-6 and TRBJ1-3; D is perhaps TRBD1 (6 bases). The CDR3 loop spans 16 amino acids. V lost 1 base to trimming and J lost 0 bases, with 11 bases between them. The germline CDR1 and CDR2 sequences are SGHDT and YYEEEE. For the CDR3, the DNA is TGTGCCAGCAGCTTGTCTGGGACAACCTCTGGAAACACCATATATTTT. This sequence encodes CASSLSGTTSGNTIYF.

This clonotype came up a few times. This chain links TRBV20-1 with TRBJ2-7; TRBD2 agrees at 7 bases. Germline V lookup: CDR1 DFQATT, CDR2 SNEGSKA (reference sequence). The length of the CDR3 is 15 residues. The V gene end was trimmed by 3 bases and the J gene end by 2 bases; junction bases not matched to a gene: 10. Written as DNA, the CDR3 is TGCAGTGCTAGTTCCGTCGGGACTAAGCCCTACGAGCAGTACTTC. Translation gives CSASSVGTKPYEQYF.

This clonotype appeared once. An end of the junction differs from the germline gene, which may be a read error. The chain uses TRBV5-1 and TRBJ2-7; the D is unclear. The CDR3 is 15 residues long. The V gene's germline CDR1 is SGHRS and CDR2 YFSETQ. The CDR3 loop is CAISLDSTSSDEQYF. CDR3 sequence (DNA): TGCGCCATCAGCTTGGATTCCACGTCGAGCGACGAGCAGTACTTC.

The chain combines TRBV10-3 with TRBJ2-2; maybe TRBD2 (6 bases). Trimming took 2 bases from V and 1 from J, leaving 11 bases between them. The CDR3 is 16 amino acids. CDR1 is ENHRY and CDR2 is SYGVKD in the germline V gene. The CDR3: CAISEGPAGNTGELFF. CDR3 bases: TGTGCCATCAGTGAGGGTCCAGCGGGGAACACCGGGGAGCTGTTTTTT.

This sequence joins TRBV18 and TRBJ1-1; D is perhaps TRBD1 (5 bases). V gave up 2 bases and J gave up 12 bases, with 16 bases separating them. Germline V CDR1 and CDR2: KGHSH, LQKENI. The CDR3 contains 13 residues. CDR3: CASSPKIVGETFF. CDR3 nucleotide sequence: TGTGCCAGCTCACCAAAGATTGTGGGGGAGACTTTCTTT.

J is TRBJ2-1 and V is TRBV6-1; TRBD1 aligns across 12 bases. From germline, CDR1 is MNHNS and CDR2 SASEGT. The V segment lost 3 bases and the J segment 10 bases; nucleotides outside the gene matches: 7. The CDR3 is 15 amino acids. Here the CDR3 reads CASSDPGQGALEQFF. The DNA for the CDR3 is TGTGCCAGCAGTGATCCGGGACAGGGGGCTTTGGAGCAGTTCTTC.

This clonotype was counted a few times. V usage is TRBV11-2 and J usage is TRBJ2-7, with TRBD2 matching over 8 bases. This CDR3 spans 14 amino acids. Trimming removed 1 base from V and 5 bases from J; junction bases left unmatched: 4. Germline lookup yields CDR1 SGHAT and CDR2 FQNNGV. CDR3 sequence reads: CASSLAGGLNEQYF. CDR3 DNA sequence: TGTGCCAGCAGCTTAGCGGGGGGGCTCAACGAGCAGTACTTC.

This clonotype was found a few times. V is TRBV29-1 and J is TRBJ2-5; TRBD1 or TRBD2 may be the D gene (6 bases each). The CDR3 totals 13 residues. CDR1 is SQVTM and CDR2 is ANQGSEA in the germline V gene. V lost 8 bases to trimming and J lost 4 bases, with 17 bases between them. Here the CDR3 reads CSSRGGLVETQYF. CDR3 in DNA: TGCAGCTCACGAGGGGGGTTAGTAGAGACCCAGTACTTC.

This clonotype was observed a few times. This chain connects TRBV28 to TRBJ1-1; perhaps TRBD1 as D (5 bases). CDR3 length: 14 residues. Trimming removed 3 bases from V and 3 bases from J, with 11 bases in between. Germline CDR1 and CDR2: MDHEN and SYDVKM. CDR3 sequence: CASSLGGIDTEAFF. The CDR3 DNA reads as TGTGCCAGCAGTTTGGGGGGTATCGACACTGAAGCTTTCTTT.

The V call is TRBV28, the J call TRBJ2-6; D possibly matches TRBD1 or TRBD2 (5 bases each). CDR3 size: 15 residues. The V end was cut by 2 bases, the J end by 3 bases, with 8 bases between. Per germline, CDR1 MDHEN and CDR2 SYDVKM. The CDR3 reads CASSLEGIGANVLTF. DNA of the CDR3: TGTGCCAGCAGTTTAGAGGGGATTGGGGCCAACGTCCTGACTTTC.

This clonotype was picked up a small number of times. The chain has TRBV7-2 and TRBJ2-2; 9 positions agree with TRBD2. The CDR3 length is 16 residues. Trimming took 1 base from V and 4 from J; bases not matched to a gene: 4. The V gene's germline CDR1 is SGHTA and CDR2 FQGNSA. CDR3 DNA: TGTGCCAGCAGCTTAGTTTCTAGCGGGACCACCGGGGAGCTGTTTTTT. Its protein is CASSLVSSGTTGELFF. The entire variable domain, with the rest obtained from reference TRBV7-2 and TRBJ2-2, is as follows: GAGVSQSPSNKVTEKGKDVELRCDPISGHTALYWYRQSLGQGLEFLIYFQGNSAPDKSGLPSDRFSAERTGGSVSTLTIQRTQQEDSAVYLCASSLVSSGTTGELFFGEGSRLTVL.